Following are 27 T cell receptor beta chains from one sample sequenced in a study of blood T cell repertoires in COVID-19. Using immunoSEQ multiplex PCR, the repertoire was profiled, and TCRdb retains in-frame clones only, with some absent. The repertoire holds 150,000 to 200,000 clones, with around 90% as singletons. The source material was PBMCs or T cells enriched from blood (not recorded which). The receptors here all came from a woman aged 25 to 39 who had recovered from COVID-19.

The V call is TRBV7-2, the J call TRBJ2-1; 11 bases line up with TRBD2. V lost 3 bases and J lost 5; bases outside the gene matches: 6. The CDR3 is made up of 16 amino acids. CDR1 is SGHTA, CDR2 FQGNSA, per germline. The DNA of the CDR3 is TGTGCCAGCAGCTTCCCGACTAGCGGGGTGAACAATGAGCAGTTCTTC. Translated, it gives CASSFPTSGVNNEQFF.

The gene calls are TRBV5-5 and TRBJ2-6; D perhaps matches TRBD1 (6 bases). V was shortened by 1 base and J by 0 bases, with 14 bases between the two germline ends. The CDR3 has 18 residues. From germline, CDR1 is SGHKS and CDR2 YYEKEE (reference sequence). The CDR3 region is CASSLIPGQSSGANVLTF. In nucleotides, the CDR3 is TGTGCCAGCAGCTTGATTCCGGGACAAAGCTCTGGGGCCAACGTCCTGACTTTC.

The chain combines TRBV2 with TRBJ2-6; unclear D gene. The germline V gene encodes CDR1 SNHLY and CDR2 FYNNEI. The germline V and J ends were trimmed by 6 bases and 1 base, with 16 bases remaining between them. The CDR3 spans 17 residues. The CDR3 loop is CASRRNILASGANVLTF. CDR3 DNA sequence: TGTGCCAGCAGACGGAACATATTAGCTTCTGGGGCCAACGTCCTGACTTTC.

The CDR3 sequence: CASSVDRFGNQPQHF. The DNA of the CDR3 is TGTGCCAGCAGTGTGGACAGGTTCGGCAATCAGCCCCAGCATTTT. This rearrangement joins TRBV2 to TRBJ1-5, with 7 nucleotides matching TRBD1. This CDR3 has 15 amino acids. Trimming removed 4 bases from V and 2 bases from J; junction bases left unmatched: 5. Germline V gene sequence: CDR1 SNHLY, CDR2 FYNNEI.

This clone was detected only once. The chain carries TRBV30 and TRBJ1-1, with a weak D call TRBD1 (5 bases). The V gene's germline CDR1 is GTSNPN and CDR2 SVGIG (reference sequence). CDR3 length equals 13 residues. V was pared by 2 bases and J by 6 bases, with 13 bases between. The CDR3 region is CAWSRQGLAEAFF. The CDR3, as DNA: TGTGCCTGGAGTAGGCAGGGTCTCGCTGAAGCTTTCTTT.

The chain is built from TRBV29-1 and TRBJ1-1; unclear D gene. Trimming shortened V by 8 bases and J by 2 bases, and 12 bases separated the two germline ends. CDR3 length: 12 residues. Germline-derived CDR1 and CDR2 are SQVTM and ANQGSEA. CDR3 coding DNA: TGCAGCTCCCGCAGGATCAACACTGAAGCTTTCTTT. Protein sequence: CSSRRINTEAFF.

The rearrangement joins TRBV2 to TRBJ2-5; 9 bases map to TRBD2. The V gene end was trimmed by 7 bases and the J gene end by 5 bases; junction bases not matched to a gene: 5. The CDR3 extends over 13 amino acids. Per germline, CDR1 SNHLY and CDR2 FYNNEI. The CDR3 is CASTAGGRETQYF. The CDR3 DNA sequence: TGTGCCAGCACAGCGGGGGGTAGGGAGACCCAGTACTTC.

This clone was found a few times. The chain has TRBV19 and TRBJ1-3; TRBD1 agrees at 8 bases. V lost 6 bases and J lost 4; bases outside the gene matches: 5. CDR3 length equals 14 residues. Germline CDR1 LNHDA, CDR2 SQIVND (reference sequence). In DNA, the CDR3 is TGTGCCAGTAGAGACAGGGGCCGGGGAAACACCATATATTTT. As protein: CASRDRGRGNTIYF.

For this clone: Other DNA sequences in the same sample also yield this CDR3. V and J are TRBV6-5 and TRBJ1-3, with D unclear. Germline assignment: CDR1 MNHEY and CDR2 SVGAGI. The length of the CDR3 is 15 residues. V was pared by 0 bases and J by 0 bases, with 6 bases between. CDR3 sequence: CASSYSRGSGNTIYF. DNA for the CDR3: TGTGCCAGCAGTTACTCTCGGGGCTCTGGAAACACCATATATTTT.

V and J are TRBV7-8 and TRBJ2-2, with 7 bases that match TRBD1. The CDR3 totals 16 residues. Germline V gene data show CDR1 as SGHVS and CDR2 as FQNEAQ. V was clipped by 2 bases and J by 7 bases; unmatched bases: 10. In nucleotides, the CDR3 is TGTGCCAGCAGCTTATCAGACAGGGTTTTTGTCGGGGAGCTGTTTTTT. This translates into CASSLSDRVFVGELFF.

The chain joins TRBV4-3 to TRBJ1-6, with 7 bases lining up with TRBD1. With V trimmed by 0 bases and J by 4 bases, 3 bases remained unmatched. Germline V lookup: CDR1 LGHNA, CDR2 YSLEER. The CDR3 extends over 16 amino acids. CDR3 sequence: CASSQDPGQYNSPLHF. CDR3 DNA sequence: TGCGCCAGCAGCCAAGATCCGGGACAGTATAATTCACCCCTCCACTTT.

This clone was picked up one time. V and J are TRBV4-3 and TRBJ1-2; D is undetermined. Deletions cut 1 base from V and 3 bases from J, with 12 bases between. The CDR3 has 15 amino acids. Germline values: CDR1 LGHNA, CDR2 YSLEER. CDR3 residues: CASSQGGGEDYGYTF. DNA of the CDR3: TGCGCCAGCAGCCAAGGGGGTGGGGAGGACTATGGCTACACCTTC.

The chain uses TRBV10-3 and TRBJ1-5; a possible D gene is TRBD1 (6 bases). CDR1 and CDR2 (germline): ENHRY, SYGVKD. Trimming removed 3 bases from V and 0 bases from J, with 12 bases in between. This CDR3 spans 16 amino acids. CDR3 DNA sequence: TGTGCCATCAGTGACGAGCAGGGGTATAGCAATCAGCCCCAGCATTTT. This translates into CAISDEQGYSNQPQHF.

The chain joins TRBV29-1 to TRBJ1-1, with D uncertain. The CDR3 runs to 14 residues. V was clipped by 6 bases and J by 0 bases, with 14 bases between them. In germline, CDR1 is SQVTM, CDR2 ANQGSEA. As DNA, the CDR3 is TGCAGCGTGAGACAACAGTTACTGAACACTGAAGCTTTCTTT. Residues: CSVRQQLLNTEAFF.

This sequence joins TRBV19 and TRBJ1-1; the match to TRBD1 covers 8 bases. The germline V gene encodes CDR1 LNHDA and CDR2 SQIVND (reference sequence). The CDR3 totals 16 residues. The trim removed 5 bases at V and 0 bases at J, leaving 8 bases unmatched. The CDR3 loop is CASSWGQEYMNTEAFF. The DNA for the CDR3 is TGTGCCAGTAGTTGGGGACAGGAGTACATGAACACTGAAGCTTTCTTT.

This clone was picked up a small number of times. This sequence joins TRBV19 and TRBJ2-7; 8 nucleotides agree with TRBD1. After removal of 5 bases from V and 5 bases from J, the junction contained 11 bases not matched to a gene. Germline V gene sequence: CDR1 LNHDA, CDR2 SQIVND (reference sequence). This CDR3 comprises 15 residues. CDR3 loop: CASSSFPGQGDEQYF. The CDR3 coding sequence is TGTGCCAGTAGTTCATTTCCCGGACAGGGCGACGAGCAGTACTTC.

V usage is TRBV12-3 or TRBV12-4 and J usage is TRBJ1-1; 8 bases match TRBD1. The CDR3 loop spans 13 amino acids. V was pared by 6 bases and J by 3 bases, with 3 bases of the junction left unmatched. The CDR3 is CASRDREDTEAFF. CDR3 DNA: TGTGCCAGCAGGGACAGGGAAGACACTGAAGCTTTCTTT.

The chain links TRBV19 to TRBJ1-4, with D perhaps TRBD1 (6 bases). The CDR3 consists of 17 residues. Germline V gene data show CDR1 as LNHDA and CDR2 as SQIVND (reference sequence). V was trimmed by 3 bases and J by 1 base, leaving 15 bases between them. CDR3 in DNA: TGTGCCAGTAGTATTGCGGTAGGGGGTGAAACTAATGAAAAACTGTTTTTT. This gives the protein CASSIAVGGETNEKLFF.

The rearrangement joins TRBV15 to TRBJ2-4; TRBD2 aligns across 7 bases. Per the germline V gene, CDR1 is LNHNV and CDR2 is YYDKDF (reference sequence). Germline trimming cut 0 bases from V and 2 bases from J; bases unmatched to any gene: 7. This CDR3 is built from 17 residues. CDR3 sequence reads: CATSRDGGGGTKNIQYF. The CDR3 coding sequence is TGTGCCACCAGCAGAGATGGTGGGGGGGGGACCAAAAACATTCAGTACTTC.

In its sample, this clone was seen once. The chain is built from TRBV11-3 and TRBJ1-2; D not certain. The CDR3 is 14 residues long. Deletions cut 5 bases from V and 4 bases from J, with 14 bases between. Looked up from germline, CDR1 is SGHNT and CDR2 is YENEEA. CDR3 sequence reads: CASSPVRRGYGYTF. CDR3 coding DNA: TGTGCCAGCAGCCCCGTGAGGCGGGGCTATGGCTACACCTTC.

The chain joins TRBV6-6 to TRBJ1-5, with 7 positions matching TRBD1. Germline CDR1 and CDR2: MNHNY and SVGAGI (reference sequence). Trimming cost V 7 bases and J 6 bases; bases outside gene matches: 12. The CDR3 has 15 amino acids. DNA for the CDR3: TGTGCCAGCACAATCTGGACAGGATCAAGTCAGCCCCAGCATTTT. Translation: CASTIWTGSSQPQHF.

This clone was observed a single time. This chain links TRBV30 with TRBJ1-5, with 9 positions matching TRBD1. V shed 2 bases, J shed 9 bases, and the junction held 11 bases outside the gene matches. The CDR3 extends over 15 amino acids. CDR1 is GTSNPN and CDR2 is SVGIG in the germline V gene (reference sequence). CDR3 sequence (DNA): TGTGCCTGGAGTCCCGGGACAGGGTCAGGGGGGCCCCAGCATTTT. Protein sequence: CAWSPGTGSGGPQHF.

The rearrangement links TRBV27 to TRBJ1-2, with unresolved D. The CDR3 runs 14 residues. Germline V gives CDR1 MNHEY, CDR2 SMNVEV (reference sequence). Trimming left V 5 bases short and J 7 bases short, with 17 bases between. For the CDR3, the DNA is TGTGCCAGCAGTATAGACTCAATGGTCCGTGGCTACACCTTC. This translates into CASSIDSMVRGYTF.

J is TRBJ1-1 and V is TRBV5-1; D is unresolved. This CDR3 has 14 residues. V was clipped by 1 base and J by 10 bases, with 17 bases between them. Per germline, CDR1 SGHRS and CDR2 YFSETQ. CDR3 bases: TGCGCCAGCAGCTTGATGAGTGACCGCGAGGGAGCTTTCTTT. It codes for CASSLMSDREGAFF.

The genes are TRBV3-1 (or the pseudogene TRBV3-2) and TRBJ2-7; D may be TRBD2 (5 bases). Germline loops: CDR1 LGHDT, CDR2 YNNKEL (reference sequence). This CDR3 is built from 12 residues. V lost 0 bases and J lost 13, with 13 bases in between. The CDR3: CASSQEVTGTYF. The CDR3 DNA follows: TGTGCCAGCAGCCAAGAAGTAACGGGAACTTACTTC.

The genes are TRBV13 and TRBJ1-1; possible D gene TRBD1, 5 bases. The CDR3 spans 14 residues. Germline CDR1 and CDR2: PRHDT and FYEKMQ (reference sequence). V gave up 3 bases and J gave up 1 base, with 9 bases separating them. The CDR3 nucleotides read TGTGCCAGCAGCTTGGTCACAGGGAACACTGAAGCTTTCTTT. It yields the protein CASSLVTGNTEAFF.

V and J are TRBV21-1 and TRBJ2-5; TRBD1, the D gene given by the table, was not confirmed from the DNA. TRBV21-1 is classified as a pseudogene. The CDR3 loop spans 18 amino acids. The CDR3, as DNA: TGTGCCAGCAGCAAAAGCCAACCGGGACAGGGAGAGCCGGAGACCCAGTACTTC. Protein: CASSKSQPGQGEPETQYF.